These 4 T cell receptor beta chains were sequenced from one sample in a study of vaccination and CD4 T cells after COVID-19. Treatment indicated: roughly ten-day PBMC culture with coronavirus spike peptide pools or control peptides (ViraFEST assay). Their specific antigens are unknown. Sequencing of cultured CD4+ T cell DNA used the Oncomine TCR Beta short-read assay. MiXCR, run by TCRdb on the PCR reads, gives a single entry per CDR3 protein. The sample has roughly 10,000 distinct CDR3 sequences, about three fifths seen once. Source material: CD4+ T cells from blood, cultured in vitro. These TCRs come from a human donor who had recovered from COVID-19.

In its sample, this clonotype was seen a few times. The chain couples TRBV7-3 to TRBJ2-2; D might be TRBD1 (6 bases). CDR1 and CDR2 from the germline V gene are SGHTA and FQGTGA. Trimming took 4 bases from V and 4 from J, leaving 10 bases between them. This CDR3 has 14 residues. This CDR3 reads CASSSQGPTGELFF. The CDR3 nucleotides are TGTGCCAGCAGCTCACAGGGTCCCACCGGGGAGCTGTTTTTT. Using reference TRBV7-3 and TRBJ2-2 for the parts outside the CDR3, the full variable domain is GAGVSQTPSNKVTEKGKYVELRCDPISGHTALYWYRQSLGQGPEFLIYFQGTGAADDSGLPNDRFFAVRPEGSVSTLKIQRTERGDSAVYLCASSSQGPTGELFFGEGSRLTVL.

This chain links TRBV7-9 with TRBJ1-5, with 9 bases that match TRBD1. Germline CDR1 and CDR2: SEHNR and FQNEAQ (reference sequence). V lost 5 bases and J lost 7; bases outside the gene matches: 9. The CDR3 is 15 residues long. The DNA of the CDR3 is TGTGCCAGCAGCAAAGGGACAGGGTCAATCCAGCCCCAGCATTTT. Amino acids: CASSKGTGSIQPQHF. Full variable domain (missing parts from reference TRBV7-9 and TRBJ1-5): DTGVSQNPRHKITKRGQNVTFRCDPISEHNRLYWYRQTLGQGPEFLTYFQNEAQLEKSRLLSDRFSAERPKGSFSTLEIQRTEQGDSAMYLCASSKGTGSIQPQHFGDGTRLSIL.

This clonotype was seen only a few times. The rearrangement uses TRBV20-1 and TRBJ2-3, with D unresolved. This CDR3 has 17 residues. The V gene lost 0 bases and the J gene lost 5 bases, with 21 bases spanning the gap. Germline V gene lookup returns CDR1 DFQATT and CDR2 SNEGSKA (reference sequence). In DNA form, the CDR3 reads TGCAGTGCTAGAGATCTCCCACTCCTCAACCAAAGAGATACGCAGTATTTT. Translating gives CSARDLPLLNQRDTQYF.

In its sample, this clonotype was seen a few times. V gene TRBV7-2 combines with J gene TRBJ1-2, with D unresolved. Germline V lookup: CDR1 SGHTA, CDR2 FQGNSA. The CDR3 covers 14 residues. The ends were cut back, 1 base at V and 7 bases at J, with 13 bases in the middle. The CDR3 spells CASSLGHGLGGYTF. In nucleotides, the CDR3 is TGTGCCAGCAGCTTAGGGCACGGGTTAGGTGGCTACACCTTC.